Following are 27 T cell receptor beta chains from one sample sequenced in a study of blood T cell repertoires in COVID-19. Clones were read by immunoSEQ multiplex PCR, and TCRdb kept only the in-frame ones, dropping some. This table has approximately 220,000 clones, roughly four fifths appearing once. Sequencing input: PBMCs or T cells enriched from blood (not recorded which). The receptor set was obtained from a woman aged 40 to 55 with acute COVID-19.

The chain links TRBV24-1 to TRBJ2-2; D may be TRBD1 (6 bases). Per germline, CDR1 KGHDR and CDR2 SFDVKD. This CDR3 spans 19 amino acids. The germline V and J ends were trimmed by 0 bases and 7 bases, with 23 bases remaining between them. CDR3 bases: TGTGCCACCAGTGATTTGCGGTGGGACAACTCAATAATGGGCGGGGAGCTGTTTTTT. This gives the protein CATSDLRWDNSIMGGELFF.

Only one count was recorded for this clone. The chain has TRBV6-5 and TRBJ1-1, with D perhaps matching TRBD1 (6 bases). V was clipped by 8 bases and J by 0 bases, with 13 bases between them. This CDR3 spans 14 amino acids. Germline CDR1 reads MNHEY; CDR2 reads SVGAGI. The CDR3 loop is CASGRTVLNTEAFF. DNA of the CDR3: TGTGCCAGCGGAAGGACAGTTCTGAACACTGAAGCTTTCTTT.

Here the CDR3 DNA reads TGTGCCAGCCGGGGGACAGGGACTTTTACCTTCAATCAGCCCCAGCATTTT. Protein: CASRGTGTFTFNQPQHF. The chain has TRBV19 and TRBJ1-5; 9 nucleotides align to TRBD1. CDR1 and CDR2 from the germline V gene are LNHDA and SQIVND (reference sequence). CDR3 length: 17 residues. V dropped 9 bases and J dropped 3; count of bases not matched to a gene: 15. Full variable domain (missing parts from reference TRBV19 and TRBJ1-5): DGGITQSPKYLFRKEGQNVTLSCEQNLNHDAMYWYRQDPGQGLRLIYYSQIVNDFQKGDIAEGYSVSREKKESFPLTVTSAQKNPTAFYLCASRGTGTFTFNQPQHFGDGTRLSIL.

This clone turned up a few times. The V call is TRBV27, the J call TRBJ2-1; 12 bases are a match to TRBD2. The V segment lost 6 bases and the J segment 8 bases; nucleotides outside the gene matches: 8. This CDR3 contains 15 residues. Germline V gene sequence: CDR1 MNHEY, CDR2 SMNVEV (reference sequence). In DNA, the CDR3 is TGTGCCAGCAGCCAACTAGCGGGAGGTGACGATGAGCAGTTCTTC. It is translated as CASSQLAGGDDEQFF.

The chain combines TRBV5-6 with TRBJ2-5; 7 positions match TRBD2. Trimming cost V 4 bases and J 4 bases; bases outside gene matches: 13. CDR1 is SGHDT, CDR2 YYEEEE, per germline. The CDR3 consists of 16 residues. CDR3 nucleotide sequence: TGTGCCAGCAGCGCCCTCTCCGGGACTAACTTAGAGACCCAGTACTTC. Encoded protein: CASSALSGTNLETQYF.

The J gene is TRBJ2-7, the V gene TRBV19, with D maybe TRBD1 (6 bases). CDR3 length: 13 residues. With 5 bases removed from V and 0 bases from J, the gap between germline ends came to 8 bases. Germline V gene data show CDR1 as LNHDA and CDR2 as SQIVND (reference sequence). The CDR3 protein is CASSGDTSYEQYF. The CDR3 nucleotides are TGTGCCAGTAGTGGGGACACCTCCTACGAGCAGTACTTC.

The chain is built from TRBV9 and TRBJ1-5; D is undetermined. The germline V gene encodes CDR1 SGDLS and CDR2 YYNGEE. The CDR3 is 15 amino acids. V lost 0 bases and J 0 bases, leaving 7 bases between the germline ends. CDR3 DNA sequence: TGTGCCAGCAGCGTAGCTCCAGATAGCAATCAGCCCCAGCATTTT. Residues: CASSVAPDSNQPQHF.

The DNA for the CDR3 is TGTGCCAGCAGAGGGACAGGGGGCAACGATGGCTACACCTTC. Its protein is CASRGTGGNDGYTF. The V and J genes are TRBV6-5 and TRBJ1-2; 12 bases line up with TRBD1. The ends lost 6 bases at V and 6 bases at J; junction bases unmatched: 5. CDR3 length equals 14 residues. Per the germline V gene, CDR1 is MNHEY and CDR2 is SVGAGI.

The chain combines TRBV6-5 with TRBJ2-5; 7 bases align to TRBD1. After removal of 7 bases from V and 4 bases from J, the junction contained 9 bases not matched to a gene. The CDR3 length is 14 residues. CDR1 MNHEY and CDR2 SVGAGI come from the germline V gene. The CDR3 spells CASTPDRSIETQYF. CDR3 DNA: TGTGCCAGCACTCCGGACAGGAGCATAGAGACCCAGTACTTC.

The chain links TRBV5-6 to TRBJ2-1; 12 positions agree with TRBD2. Germline trimming cut 0 bases from V and 6 bases from J; bases unmatched to any gene: 7. Germline V gene data show CDR1 as SGHDT and CDR2 as YYEEEE. The CDR3 has 17 residues. CDR3 in amino acids: CASSLVGLAGPGNEQFF. The DNA of the CDR3 is TGTGCCAGCAGCTTGGTAGGACTAGCGGGACCGGGCAATGAGCAGTTCTTC. The full variable domain, completed using reference TRBV5-6 and TRBJ2-1, is DAGVTQSPTHLIKTRGQQVTLRCSPKSGHDTVSWYQQALGQGPQFIFQYYEEEERQRGNFPDRFSGHQFPNYSSELNVNALLLGDSALYLCASSLVGLAGPGNEQFFGPGTRLTVL.

This clone was picked up one time. The sample contains more than one DNA sequence encoding this CDR3. The chain uses TRBV7-2 and TRBJ1-1; D unclear. This CDR3 is built from 14 residues. The V gene lost 1 base and the J gene lost 0 bases, with 6 bases spanning the gap. Germline lookup yields CDR1 SGHTA and CDR2 FQGNSA. This CDR3 is CASSLGLLNTEAFF. CDR3 nucleotides: TGTGCCAGCAGCTTAGGACTCTTGAACACTGAAGCTTTCTTT.

A few counts support this clone. The chain couples TRBV7-8 to TRBJ2-7; tentatively, D is TRBD2 (6 bases). CDR3 length: 17 residues. Trimming took off 5 bases at V and 5 bases at J, with 25 bases between the two ends. The germline V gene has CDR1 SGHVS and CDR2 FQNEAQ. DNA of the CDR3: TGTGCCAGCAGCCCTGAGGTAGCGGCCTCTTTATCTCACGAGCAGTACTTC. Amino acids: CASSPEVAASLSHEQYF.

This chain connects TRBV6-1 to TRBJ1-5; possibly TRBD1 for D (5 bases). The CDR3 runs to 16 residues. The germline V gene encodes CDR1 MNHNS and CDR2 SASEGT. V was pared by 3 bases and J by 4 bases, with 16 bases between. This CDR3 is CASSDRVEIQNQPQHF. In nucleotides, the CDR3 is TGTGCCAGCAGTGACAGGGTCGAGATTCAAAATCAGCCCCAGCATTTT.

The chain employs TRBV9 and TRBJ1-2; a possible D gene is TRBD1 (5 bases). Germline CDR1 reads SGDLS; CDR2 reads YYNGEE. The CDR3 length is 14 residues. Trimming cost V 4 bases and J 4 bases, with 14 bases left between them. CDR3 amino acids: CASSPHGGTYGYTF. Written as DNA, the CDR3 is TGTGCCAGCAGCCCCCACGGGGGTACCTATGGCTACACCTTC.

The chain couples TRBV5-1 to TRBJ1-1; no clear D gene. Deletions cut 5 bases from V and 7 bases from J, with 18 bases between. CDR3 size: 14 residues. Germline loops: CDR1 SGHRS, CDR2 YFSETQ. Written as DNA, the CDR3 is TGCGCCAGCAGTCCCCAAAAGAGTGAGGATGAAGCTTTCTTT. Its translation: CASSPQKSEDEAFF. Variable domain in full (rest from reference TRBV5-1 and TRBJ1-1): KAGVTQTPRYLIKTRGQQVTLSCSPISGHRSVSWYQQTPGQGLQFLFEYFSETQRNKGNFPGRFSGRQFSNSRSEMNVSTLELGDSALYLCASSPQKSEDEAFFGQGTRLTVV.

The gene calls are TRBV27 and TRBJ1-4, with D possibly TRBD1 on 6 matching bases. The V and J ends lost 3 bases and 7 bases respectively, with 12 bases between them. The germline V gene encodes CDR1 MNHEY and CDR2 SMNVEV (reference sequence). The CDR3 consists of 14 residues. The DNA of the CDR3 is TGTGCCAGCAGTTTTCAGGGGCTCGGTGAAAAACTGTTTTTT. Residues: CASSFQGLGEKLFF. Using reference TRBV27 and TRBJ1-4 for the parts outside the CDR3, the full variable domain is EAQVTQNPRYLITVTGKKLTVTCSQNMNHEYMSWYRQDPGLGLRQIYYSMNVEVTDKGDVPEGYKVSRKEKRNFPLILESPSPNQTSLYFCASSFQGLGEKLFFGSGTQLSVL.

This clone appeared a few times. J is TRBJ2-7 and V is TRBV4-2; maybe TRBD2 (5 bases). This CDR3 is built from 12 residues. V was shortened by 3 bases and J by 4 bases, with 7 bases between the two germline ends. Germline CDR1 LGHNA, CDR2 YNFKEQ. The chain's CDR3 is CASSQTTYEQYF. In DNA, the CDR3 is TGTGCCAGCAGCCAGACTACGTACGAGCAGTACTTC.

This clone was detected only once. The J gene is TRBJ1-2, the V gene TRBV19, with D tentatively TRBD1 (5 bases). The CDR3 is 14 amino acids. V lost 6 bases, J lost 4 bases, and 15 bases lay in between. Germline V gives CDR1 LNHDA, CDR2 SQIVND (reference sequence). The CDR3, as DNA: TGTGCCAGTAGCTCGACAGTGCCCGTCTATGGCTACACCTTC. Protein product: CASSSTVPVYGYTF.

This chain connects TRBV7-8 to TRBJ2-7; the D is unclear. CDR1 is SGHVS and CDR2 is FQNEAQ in the germline V gene. The CDR3 is 10 residues long. The V end was cut by 0 bases, the J end by 9 bases, with 3 bases between. DNA for the CDR3: TGTGCCAGCAGCTTAGCCGGGCAGTACTTC. It specifies CASSLAGQYF.

The chain recombines TRBV5-1 with TRBJ2-3; 7 bases match TRBD1. The germline V gene encodes CDR1 SGHRS and CDR2 YFSETQ. CDR3 length: 14 amino acids. J gave up 3 bases and V 4 bases, and 5 bases lay outside the gene matches. The CDR3 spells CASSQGDRTDTQYF. CDR3 nucleotides: TGCGCCAGCAGCCAAGGGGACAGAACAGATACGCAGTATTTT.

This chain uses TRBV5-1 with TRBJ2-5, with 10 nucleotides matching TRBD2. CDR3 size: 17 residues. J was trimmed by 3 bases and V by 0 bases; bases with no gene match: 8. Germline CDR1 reads SGHRS; CDR2 reads YFSETQ. CDR3 DNA: TGCGCCAGCAGCTTGGGGACTAGCGGCGCGGGTGAAGAGACCCAGTACTTC. It codes for CASSLGTSGAGEETQYF.

The V gene is TRBV25-1, the J gene TRBJ1-6, with D uncertain. Trimming removed 0 bases from V and 10 bases from J, with 13 bases in between. This CDR3 region has 15 residues. Germline lookup yields CDR1 MGHDK and CDR2 SYGVNS. CDR3 protein: CASSEYGRMGSPLHF. Written as DNA, the CDR3 is TGTGCCAGCAGTGAATATGGGAGGATGGGATCACCCCTCCACTTT. Together with reference TRBV25-1 and TRBJ1-6, the CDR3 gives the full variable domain: EADIYQTPRYLVIGTGKKITLECSQTMGHDKMYWYQQDPGMELHLIHYSYGVNSTEKGDLSSESTVSRIRTEHFPLTLESARPSHTSQYLCASSEYGRMGSPLHFGNGTRLTVT.

This chain connects TRBV19 to TRBJ1-4; 7 bases are a match to TRBD1. CDR3 size: 15 residues. CDR1 is LNHDA, CDR2 SQIVND, per germline (reference sequence). The trim removed 6 bases at V and 4 bases at J, leaving 8 bases unmatched. This chain's CDR3 is CASRGGQALNEKLFF. Written as DNA, the CDR3 is TGTGCCAGTAGGGGCGGACAGGCTCTTAATGAAAAACTGTTTTTT.

A few counts support this clone. The chain has TRBV28 and TRBJ2-7; the match to TRBD2 covers 8 bases. CDR3 length: 13 amino acids. CDR1 is MDHEN, CDR2 SYDVKM, per germline. Germline trimming cut 8 bases from V and 3 bases from J; bases unmatched to any gene: 6. CDR3 in amino acids: CASRGLDGYEQYF. The CDR3 coding sequence is TGTGCCAGCCGGGGACTAGACGGCTACGAGCAGTACTTC. The full variable domain, with the rest looked up from reference TRBV28 and TRBJ2-7, is DVKVTQSSRYLVKRTGEKVFLECVQDMDHENMFWYRQDPGLGLRLIYFSYDVKMKEKGDIPEGYSVSREKKERFSLILESASTNQTSMYLCASRGLDGYEQYFGPGTRLTVT.

This sequence joins TRBV1 and TRBJ1-5. TRBV1 is tagged as a pseudogene. The CDR3 consists of 17 residues. The CDR3 spells CTSSQGPTLSLNQPQHF. CDR3 in DNA: TGCACCAGCAGCCAAGGACCGACGCTTAGCCTTAATCAGCCCCAGCATTTT.

Turning to this clone: Mismatch with germline at one junction end may stem from a read error. This rearrangement joins TRBV30 to TRBJ1-2, with 9 bases that match TRBD1. CDR1 is GTSNPN and CDR2 is SVGIG in the germline V gene (reference sequence). The CDR3 loop spans 13 amino acids. The CDR3 loop is CAWSARDRERGLF. DNA for the CDR3: TGTGCCTGGAGTGCCCGGGACAGGGAGAGGGGCCTCTTC.

The CDR3 loop reads CASSSSTGGSYEQYF. CDR3 coding DNA: TGTGCCAGCAGCTCTTCGACAGGGGGCTCCTACGAGCAGTACTTC. The chain uses TRBV7-6 and TRBJ2-7, with TRBD1 identical over 9 bases. Trimming removed 4 bases from V and 0 bases from J; junction bases left unmatched: 4. The CDR3 runs 15 residues. The germline V gene has CDR1 SGHVS and CDR2 FNYEAQ.